This passage covers 2 T cell receptor beta chains from one sample sequenced in a study of T-cell reconstitution after alpha-beta-depleted transplantation in children. Unique molecular identifiers were built into the TCRbeta library. TCRdb recomputed calls from the PCR reads with MiXCR, one row per CDR3 protein. This table has around 480,000 distinct CDR3 sequences, 32% appearing once. The material was PBMCs from the stem cell graft donor, obtained from the stem cell graft. The receptors shown here come from a human donor who donated a stem cell graft to a child with aplastic anemia.

The chain combines TRBV5-1 with TRBJ2-3; possibly TRBD2 for D (6 bases). V dropped 2 bases and J dropped 5 bases, with 12 bases sitting between them. CDR3 length equals 14 residues. Germline loops: CDR1 SGHRS, CDR2 YFSETQ. The CDR3 nucleotides read TGCGCCAGCAGCTTAGGCGGAGGGGAAGATACGCAGTATTTT. Translation gives CASSLGGGEDTQYF. Variable domain in full (rest from reference TRBV5-1 and TRBJ2-3): KAGVTQTPRYLIKTRGQQVTLSCSPISGHRSVSWYQQTPGQGLQFLFEYFSETQRNKGNFPGRFSGRQFSNSRSEMNVSTLELGDSALYLCASSLGGGEDTQYFGPGTRLTVL.

This rearrangement joins TRBV6-4 to TRBJ2-7, with D possibly being TRBD2 (6 bases). CDR3 length: 15 residues. The germline V and J ends were trimmed by 0 bases and 3 bases, with 12 bases remaining between them. The germline gives CDR1 MRHNA, CDR2 SNTAGT. The CDR3 nucleotides read TGTGCCAGCAGTGACTCCCTGGGGGGTCGCTACGAGCAGTACGTC. Translating gives CASSDSLGGRYEQYV.